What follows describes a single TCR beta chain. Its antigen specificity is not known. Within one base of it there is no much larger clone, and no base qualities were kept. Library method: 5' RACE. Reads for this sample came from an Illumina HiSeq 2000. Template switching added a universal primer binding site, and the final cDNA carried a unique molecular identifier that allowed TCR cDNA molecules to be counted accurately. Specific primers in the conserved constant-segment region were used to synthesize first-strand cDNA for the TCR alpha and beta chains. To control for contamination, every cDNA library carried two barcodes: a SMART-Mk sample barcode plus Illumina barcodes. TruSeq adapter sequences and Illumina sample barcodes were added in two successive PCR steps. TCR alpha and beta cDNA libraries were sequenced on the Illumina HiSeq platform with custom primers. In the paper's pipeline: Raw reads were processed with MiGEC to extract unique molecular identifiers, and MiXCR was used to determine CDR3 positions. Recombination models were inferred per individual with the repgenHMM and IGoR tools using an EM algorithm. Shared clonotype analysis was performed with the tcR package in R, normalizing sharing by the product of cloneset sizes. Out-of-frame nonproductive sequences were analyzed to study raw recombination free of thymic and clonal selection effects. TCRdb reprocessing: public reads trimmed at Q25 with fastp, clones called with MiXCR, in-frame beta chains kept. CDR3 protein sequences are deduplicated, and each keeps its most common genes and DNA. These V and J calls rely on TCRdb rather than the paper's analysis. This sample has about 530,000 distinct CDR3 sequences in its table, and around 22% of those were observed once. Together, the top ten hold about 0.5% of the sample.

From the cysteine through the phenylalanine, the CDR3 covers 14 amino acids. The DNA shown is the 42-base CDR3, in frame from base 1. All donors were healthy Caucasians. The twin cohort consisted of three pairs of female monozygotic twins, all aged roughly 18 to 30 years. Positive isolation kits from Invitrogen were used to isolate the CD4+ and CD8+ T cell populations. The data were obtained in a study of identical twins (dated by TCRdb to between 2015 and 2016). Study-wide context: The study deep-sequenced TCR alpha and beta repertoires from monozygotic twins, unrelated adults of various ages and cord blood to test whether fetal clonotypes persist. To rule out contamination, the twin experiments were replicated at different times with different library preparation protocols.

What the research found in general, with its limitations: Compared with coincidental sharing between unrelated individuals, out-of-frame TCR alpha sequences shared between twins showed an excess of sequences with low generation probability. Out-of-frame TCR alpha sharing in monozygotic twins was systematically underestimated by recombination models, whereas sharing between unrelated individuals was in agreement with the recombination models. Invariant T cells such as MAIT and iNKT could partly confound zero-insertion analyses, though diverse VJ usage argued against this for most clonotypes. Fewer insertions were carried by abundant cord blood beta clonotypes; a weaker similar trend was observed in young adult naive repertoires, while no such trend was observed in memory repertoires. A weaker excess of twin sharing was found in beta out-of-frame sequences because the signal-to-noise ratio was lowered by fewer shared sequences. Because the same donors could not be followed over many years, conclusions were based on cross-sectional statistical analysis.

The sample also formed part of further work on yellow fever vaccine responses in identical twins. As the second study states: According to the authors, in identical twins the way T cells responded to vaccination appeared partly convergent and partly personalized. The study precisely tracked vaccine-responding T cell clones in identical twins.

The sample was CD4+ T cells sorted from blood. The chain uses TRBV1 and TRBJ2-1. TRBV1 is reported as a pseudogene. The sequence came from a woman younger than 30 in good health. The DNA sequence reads TGCACCAGCAGCCGAGTGGAAGCATTTGATGAGCAGTTCTTC. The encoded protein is CTSSRVEAFDEQFF.